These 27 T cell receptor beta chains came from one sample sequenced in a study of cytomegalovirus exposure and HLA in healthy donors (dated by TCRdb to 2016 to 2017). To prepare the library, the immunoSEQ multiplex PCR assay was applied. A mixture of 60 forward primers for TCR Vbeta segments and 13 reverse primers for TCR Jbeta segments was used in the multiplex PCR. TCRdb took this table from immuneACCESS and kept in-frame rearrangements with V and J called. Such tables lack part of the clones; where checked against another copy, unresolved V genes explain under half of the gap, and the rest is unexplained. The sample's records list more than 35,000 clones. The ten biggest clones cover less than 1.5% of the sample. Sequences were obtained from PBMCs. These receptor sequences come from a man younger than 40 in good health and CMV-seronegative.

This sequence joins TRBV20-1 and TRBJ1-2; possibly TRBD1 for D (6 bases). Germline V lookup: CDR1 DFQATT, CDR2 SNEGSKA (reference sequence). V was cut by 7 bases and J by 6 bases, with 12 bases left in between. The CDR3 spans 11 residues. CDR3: CSVTGKNGYTF. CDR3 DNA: TGCAGTGTAACAGGGAAGAATGGCTACACCTTC.

The CDR3 bases are TGTGCCAGCAGTTACCTAGCGGGAGACGCAGATACGCAGTATTTT. Amino acids: CASSYLAGDADTQYF. This chain connects TRBV6-5 to TRBJ2-3; 10 nucleotides align to TRBD2. Losses at the gene ends were 2 bases for V and 4 bases for J; bases not matched to a gene: 3. Germline-derived CDR1 and CDR2 are MNHEY and SVGAGI. CDR3 length: 15 residues.

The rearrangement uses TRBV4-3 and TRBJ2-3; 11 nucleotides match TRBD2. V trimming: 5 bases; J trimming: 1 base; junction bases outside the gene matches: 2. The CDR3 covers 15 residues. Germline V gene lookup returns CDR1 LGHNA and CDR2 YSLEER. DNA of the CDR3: TGCGCCAGCAGCGAGGGACTAGCGGGCACAGATACGCAGTATTTT. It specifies CASSEGLAGTDTQYF.

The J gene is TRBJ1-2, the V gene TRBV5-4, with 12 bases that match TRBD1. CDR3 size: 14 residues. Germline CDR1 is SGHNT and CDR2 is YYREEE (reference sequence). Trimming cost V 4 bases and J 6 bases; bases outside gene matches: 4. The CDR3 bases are TGTGCCAGCAGCCAGGGACAGGGGGCGGATGGCTACACCTTC. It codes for CASSQGQGADGYTF. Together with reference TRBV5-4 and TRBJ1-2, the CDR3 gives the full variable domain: ETGVTQSPTHLIKTRGQQVTLRCSSQSGHNTVSWYQQALGQGPQFIFQYYREEENGRGNFPPRFSGLQFPNYSSELNVNALELDDSALYLCASSQGQGADGYTFGSGTRLTVV.

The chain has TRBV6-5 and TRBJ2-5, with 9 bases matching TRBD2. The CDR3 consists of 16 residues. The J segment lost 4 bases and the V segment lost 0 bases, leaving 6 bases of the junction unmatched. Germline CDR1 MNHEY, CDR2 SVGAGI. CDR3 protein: CASSYSIAGAGETQYF. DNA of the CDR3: TGTGCCAGCAGTTACTCCATAGCGGGAGCTGGAGAGACCCAGTACTTC.

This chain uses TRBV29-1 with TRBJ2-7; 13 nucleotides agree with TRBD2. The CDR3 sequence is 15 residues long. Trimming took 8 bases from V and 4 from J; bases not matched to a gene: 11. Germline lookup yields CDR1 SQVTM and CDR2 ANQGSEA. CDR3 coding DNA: TGCAGCACTGGGACTAGCGGGACGGGACCATACGAGCAGTACTTC. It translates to CSTGTSGTGPYEQYF.

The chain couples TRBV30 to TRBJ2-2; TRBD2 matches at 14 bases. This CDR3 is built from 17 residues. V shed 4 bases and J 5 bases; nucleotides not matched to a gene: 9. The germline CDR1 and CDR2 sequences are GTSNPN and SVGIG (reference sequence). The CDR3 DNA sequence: TGTGCCTGGACGACCGGGACTAGCGGGAGTTGGACCGGGGAGCTGTTTTTT. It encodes CAWTTGTSGSWTGELFF.

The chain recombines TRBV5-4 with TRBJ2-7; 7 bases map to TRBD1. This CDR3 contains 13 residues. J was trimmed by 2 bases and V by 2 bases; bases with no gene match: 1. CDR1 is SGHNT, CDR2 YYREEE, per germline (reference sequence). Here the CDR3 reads CASSFGQAYEQYF. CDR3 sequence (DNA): TGTGCCAGCAGCTTCGGACAGGCCTACGAGCAGTACTTC.

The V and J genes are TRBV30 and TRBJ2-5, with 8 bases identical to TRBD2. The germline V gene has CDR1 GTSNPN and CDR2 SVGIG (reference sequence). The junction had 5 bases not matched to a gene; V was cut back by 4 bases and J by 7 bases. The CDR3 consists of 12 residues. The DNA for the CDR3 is TGTGCCTGGACAGCGGGAGTCGGGACCCAGTACTTC. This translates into CAWTAGVGTQYF.

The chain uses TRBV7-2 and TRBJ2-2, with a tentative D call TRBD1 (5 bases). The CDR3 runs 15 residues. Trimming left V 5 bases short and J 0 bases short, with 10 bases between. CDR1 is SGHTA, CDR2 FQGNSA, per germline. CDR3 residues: CASSAGQTNTGELFF. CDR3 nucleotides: TGTGCCAGCAGCGCTGGACAAACGAACACCGGGGAGCTGTTTTTT.

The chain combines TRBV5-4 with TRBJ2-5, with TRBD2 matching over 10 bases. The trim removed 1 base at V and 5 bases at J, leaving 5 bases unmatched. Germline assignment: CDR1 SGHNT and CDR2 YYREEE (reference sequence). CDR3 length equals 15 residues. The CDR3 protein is CASSLKASGSETQYF. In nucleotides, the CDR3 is TGTGCCAGCAGCTTGAAGGCTAGCGGGAGTGAGACCCAGTACTTC.

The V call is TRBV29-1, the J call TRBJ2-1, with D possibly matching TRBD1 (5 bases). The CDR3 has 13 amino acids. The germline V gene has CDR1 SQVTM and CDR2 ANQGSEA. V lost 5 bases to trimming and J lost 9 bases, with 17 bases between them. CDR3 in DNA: TGCAGCGTTCAGGGTAGCCTCGGTAGTGAGCAGTTCTTC. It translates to CSVQGSLGSEQFF.

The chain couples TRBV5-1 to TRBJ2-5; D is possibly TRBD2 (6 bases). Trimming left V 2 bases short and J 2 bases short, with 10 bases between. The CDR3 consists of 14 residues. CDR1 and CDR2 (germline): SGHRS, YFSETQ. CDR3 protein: CASSFRDLQETQYF. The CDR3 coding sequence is TGCGCCAGCAGCTTCCGGGACTTGCAAGAGACCCAGTACTTC.

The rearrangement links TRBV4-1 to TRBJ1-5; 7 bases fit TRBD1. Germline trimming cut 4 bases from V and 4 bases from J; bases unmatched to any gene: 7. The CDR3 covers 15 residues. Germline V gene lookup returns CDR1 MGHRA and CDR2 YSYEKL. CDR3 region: CASSPLEGQNQPQHF. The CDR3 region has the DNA TGCGCCAGCAGCCCACTAGAGGGACAGAATCAGCCCCAGCATTTT.

The CDR3, as DNA: TGTGCCAGTAGTACCCCTTGGGACAGCACCTACGAGCAGTACTTC. Amino acids: CASSTPWDSTYEQYF. The chain couples TRBV19 to TRBJ2-7; 7 nucleotides match TRBD1. The CDR3 is 15 amino acids. Germline V gene data show CDR1 as LNHDA and CDR2 as SQIVND (reference sequence). Germline trimming cut 4 bases from V and 2 bases from J; bases unmatched to any gene: 8.

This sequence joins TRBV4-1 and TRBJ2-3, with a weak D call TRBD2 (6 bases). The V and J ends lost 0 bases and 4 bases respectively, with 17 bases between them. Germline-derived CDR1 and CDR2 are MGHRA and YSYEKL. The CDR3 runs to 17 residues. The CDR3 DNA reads TGCGCCAGCAGCCAAGATCCAACGGGAGCGGGTGCAGATACGCAGTATTTT. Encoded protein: CASSQDPTGAGADTQYF.

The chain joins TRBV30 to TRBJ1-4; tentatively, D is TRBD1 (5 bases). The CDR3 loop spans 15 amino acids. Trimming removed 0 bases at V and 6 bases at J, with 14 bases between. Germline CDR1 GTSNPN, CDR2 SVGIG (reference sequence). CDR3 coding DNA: TGTGCCTGGAGTGTACGAAGGGCGGGGGATGAAAAACTGTTTTTT. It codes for CAWSVRRAGDEKLFF.

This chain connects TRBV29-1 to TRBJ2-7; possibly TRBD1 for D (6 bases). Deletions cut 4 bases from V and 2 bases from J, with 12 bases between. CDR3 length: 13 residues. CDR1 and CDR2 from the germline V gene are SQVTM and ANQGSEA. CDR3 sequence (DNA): TGCAGCGTTGGGGACAACGACCCCTACGAGCAGTACTTC. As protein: CSVGDNDPYEQYF.

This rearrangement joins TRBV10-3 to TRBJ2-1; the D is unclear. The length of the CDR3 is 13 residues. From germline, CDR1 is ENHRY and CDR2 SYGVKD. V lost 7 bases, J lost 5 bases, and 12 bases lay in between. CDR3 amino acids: CAIKPPQDNEQFF. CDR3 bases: TGTGCCATCAAGCCCCCTCAGGACAATGAGCAGTTCTTC.

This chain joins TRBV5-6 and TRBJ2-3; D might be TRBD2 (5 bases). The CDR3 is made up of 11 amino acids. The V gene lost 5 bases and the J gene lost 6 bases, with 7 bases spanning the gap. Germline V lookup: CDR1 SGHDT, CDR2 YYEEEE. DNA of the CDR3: TGTGCCAGCAGTACTAGGGATACGCAGTATTTT. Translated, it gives CASSTRDTQYF.

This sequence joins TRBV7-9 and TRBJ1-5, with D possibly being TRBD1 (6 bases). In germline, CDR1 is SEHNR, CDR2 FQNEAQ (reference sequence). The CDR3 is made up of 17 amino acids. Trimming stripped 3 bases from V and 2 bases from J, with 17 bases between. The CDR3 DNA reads TGTGCCAGCAGCTTTTTTGGGGGCCTGTGGGGCAATCAGCCCCAGCATTTT. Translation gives CASSFFGGLWGNQPQHF.

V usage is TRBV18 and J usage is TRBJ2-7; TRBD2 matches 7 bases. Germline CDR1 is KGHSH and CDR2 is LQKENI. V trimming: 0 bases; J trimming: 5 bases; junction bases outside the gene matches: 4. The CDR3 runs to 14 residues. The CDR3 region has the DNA TGTGCCAGCTCACCACCGACTAGCAGCCACGAGCAGTACTTC. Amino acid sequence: CASSPPTSSHEQYF.

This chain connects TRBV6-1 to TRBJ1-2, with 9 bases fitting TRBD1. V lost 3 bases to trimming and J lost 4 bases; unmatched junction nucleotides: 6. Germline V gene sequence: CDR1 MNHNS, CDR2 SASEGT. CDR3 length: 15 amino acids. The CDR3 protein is CASSERQGEGYGYTF. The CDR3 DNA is TGTGCCAGCAGTGAGAGACAGGGGGAGGGCTATGGCTACACCTTC.

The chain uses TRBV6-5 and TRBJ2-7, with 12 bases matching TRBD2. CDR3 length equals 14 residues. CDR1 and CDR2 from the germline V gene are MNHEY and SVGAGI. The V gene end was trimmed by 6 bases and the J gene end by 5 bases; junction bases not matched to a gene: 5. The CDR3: CASRGLAGLNEQYF. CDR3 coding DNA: TGTGCCAGCAGAGGACTAGCGGGACTCAACGAGCAGTACTTC.

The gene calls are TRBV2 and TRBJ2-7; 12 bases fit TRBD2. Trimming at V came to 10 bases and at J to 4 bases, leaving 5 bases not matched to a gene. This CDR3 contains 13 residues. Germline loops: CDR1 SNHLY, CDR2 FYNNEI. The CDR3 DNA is TGTGCCACCCGGACTAGCGGGGCGTACGAGCAGTACTTC. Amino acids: CATRTSGAYEQYF.

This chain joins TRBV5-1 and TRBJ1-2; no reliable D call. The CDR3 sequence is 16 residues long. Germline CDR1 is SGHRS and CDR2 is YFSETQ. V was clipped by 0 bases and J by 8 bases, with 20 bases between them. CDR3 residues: CASSLGEQRRGGGYTF. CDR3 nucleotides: TGCGCCAGCAGCTTGGGCGAGCAGCGACGGGGAGGAGGCTACACCTTC.

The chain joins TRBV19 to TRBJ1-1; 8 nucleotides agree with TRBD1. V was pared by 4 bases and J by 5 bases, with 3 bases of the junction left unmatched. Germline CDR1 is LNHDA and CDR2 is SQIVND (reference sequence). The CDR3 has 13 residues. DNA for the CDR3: TGTGCCAGTAGTAAACAGGGGGGGACTGAAGCTTTCTTT. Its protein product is CASSKQGGTEAFF.